The 17 T cell receptor beta chains given below trace back to one sample, sequenced in a study of PD-1 blockade in classical Hodgkin lymphoma. Profiled with immunoSEQ multiplex PCR; TCRdb holds only in-frame clones, not every one. The sample has approximately 89,000 clones, approximately 88% seen once; the top ten hold 12%. Autologous stem cell transplantation was followed by relapse in every patient, and brentuximab vedotin exposure varied. Sequencing used peripheral blood mononuclear cells (PBMCs), obtained at baseline. Receptor source: a human donor with classical Hodgkin lymphoma.

The chain carries TRBV27 and TRBJ2-2; 9 bases agree with TRBD1. The CDR3 is 17 residues long. The trim removed 3 bases at V and 3 bases at J, leaving 8 bases unmatched. The germline gives CDR1 MNHEY, CDR2 SMNVEV (reference sequence). CDR3 region: CASSFRTGVFDTGELFF. CDR3 nucleotides: TGTGCCAGCAGTTTCCGGACAGGGGTATTCGACACCGGGGAGCTGTTTTTT.

The rearrangement joins TRBV18 to TRBJ2-7; D is tentatively TRBD1 or TRBD2 (5 bases each). CDR1 is KGHSH, CDR2 LQKENI, per germline. V was trimmed by 2 bases and J by 0 bases, leaving 8 bases between them. This CDR3 has 14 amino acids. DNA for the CDR3: TGTGCCAGCTCACCAGGGACGAGCTCCTACGAGCAGTACTTC. It translates to CASSPGTSSYEQYF.

This clone was recorded only once. The V and J genes are TRBV15 and TRBJ2-1; 7 bases match TRBD1. Germline assignment: CDR1 LNHNV and CDR2 YYDKDF (reference sequence). V was clipped by 6 bases and J by 9 bases; unmatched bases: 11. The CDR3 loop spans 14 amino acids. In DNA, the CDR3 is TGTGCCACCAGTCTAAGGGGGCATCTCGGTGAGCAGTTCTTC. Translating it yields CATSLRGHLGEQFF.

In DNA form, the CDR3 reads TGTGCCAGCAGAACACACAGGGCTGAAAAACTGTTTTTT. Its protein product is CASRTHRAEKLFF. This sequence joins TRBV6-1 and TRBJ1-4; possible D gene TRBD1, 6 bases. Germline CDR1 is MNHNS and CDR2 is SASEGT. This CDR3 region has 13 residues. With 6 bases removed from V and 7 bases from J, the gap between germline ends came to 12 bases.

A remark on this clone: Other DNA sequences in the same sample also yield this CDR3. V is TRBV5-1 and J is TRBJ2-2; D might be TRBD2 (6 bases). Germline-derived CDR1 and CDR2 are SGHRS and YFSETQ. V gave up 0 bases and J gave up 5 bases, with 8 bases separating them. The length of the CDR3 is 14 residues. CDR3 sequence (DNA): TGCGCCAGCAGCTTGGGTGGAGGGACCGGGGAGCTGTTTTTT. It codes for CASSLGGGTGELFF.

This clone showed up just once. The V gene is TRBV7-8, the J gene TRBJ2-1, with 7 bases matching TRBD1. The CDR3 loop spans 16 amino acids. The V gene's germline CDR1 is SGHVS and CDR2 FQNEAQ. Trimming took 5 bases from V and 4 from J; bases not matched to a gene: 11. DNA of the CDR3: TGTGCCAGCAGCGACAGGGCGCATTTCGGTTACAATGAGCAGTTCTTC. It is translated as CASSDRAHFGYNEQFF.

The chain combines TRBV27 with TRBJ2-2, with D perhaps assigned TRBD1 or TRBD2 (5 bases each). Trimming removed 4 bases from V and 2 bases from J, with 11 bases in between. Germline CDR1 MNHEY, CDR2 SMNVEV (reference sequence). CDR3 length: 15 amino acids. The CDR3, as DNA: TGTGCCAGCAGTTCCCGGGGCGGAAACACCGGGGAGCTGTTTTTT. Translation: CASSSRGGNTGELFF.

The CDR3 sequence is CASSVRRGEYTGELFF. The CDR3, as DNA: TGTGCCAGCAGCGTCCGTCGGGGAGAGTACACCGGGGAGCTGTTTTTT. The V gene is TRBV11-2, the J gene TRBJ2-2; TRBD2 is a possible D gene (5 bases). V was clipped by 5 bases and J by 3 bases, with 16 bases between them. Per the germline V gene, CDR1 is SGHAT and CDR2 is FQNNGV. The CDR3 runs to 16 residues.

The chain has TRBV18 and TRBJ1-2; 8 bases are shared with TRBD1. The J segment lost 4 bases and the V segment lost 6 bases, leaving 10 bases of the junction unmatched. The CDR3 covers 15 residues. Germline V CDR1 and CDR2: KGHSH, LQKENI. The CDR3: CASSATQGVTYGYTF. In DNA, the CDR3 is TGTGCCAGCTCGGCTACACAGGGGGTCACCTATGGCTACACCTTC.

With respect to this clone: One end of the junction fails to match germline, which may point to a read error. CDR3 coding DNA: TGTGCCAGCAGCGAAGGATTGAGGGTCGAGCAGTACTTC. Its translation is CASSEGLRVEQYF. The chain employs TRBV6-1 and TRBJ2-7; tentatively, D is TRBD2 (5 bases). Per the germline V gene, CDR1 is MNHNS and CDR2 is SASEGT. The CDR3 is made up of 13 amino acids.

The V and J genes are TRBV10-3 and TRBJ1-5, with D possibly matching TRBD1 (5 bases). Germline CDR1 reads ENHRY; CDR2 reads SYGVKD. V gave up 7 bases and J gave up 6 bases, with 16 bases separating them. The CDR3 spans 14 residues. The CDR3 sequence: CAITPTVFGQPQHF. CDR3 nucleotide sequence: TGTGCCATCACTCCGACAGTATTCGGTCAGCCCCAGCATTTT.

The rearrangement links TRBV11-2 to TRBJ2-7, with D maybe TRBD1 (6 bases). The CDR3 consists of 16 residues. Germline CDR1 reads SGHAT; CDR2 reads FQNNGV. V was shortened by 0 bases and J by 6 bases, with 18 bases between the two germline ends. The CDR3 loop is CASSLELGQGKSEQYF. For the CDR3, the DNA is TGTGCCAGCAGCTTAGAGTTGGGGCAGGGGAAGAGCGAGCAGTACTTC. The full variable domain, its missing parts supplied by reference TRBV11-2 and TRBJ2-7, is EAGVAQSPRYKIIEKRQSVAFWCNPISGHATLYWYQQILGQGPKLLIQFQNNGVVDDSQLPKDRFSAERLKGVDSTLKIQPAKLEDSAVYLCASSLELGQGKSEQYFGPGTRLTVT.

The chain is built from TRBV19 and TRBJ1-1, with D unresolved. The CDR3 sequence is 13 residues long. Germline-derived CDR1 and CDR2 are LNHDA and SQIVND (reference sequence). Trimming shortened V by 7 bases and J by 1 base, and 10 bases separated the two germline ends. CDR3 DNA sequence: TGTGCCAGTATTAACAGCCCGAACACTGAAGCTTTCTTT. This translates into CASINSPNTEAFF.

This chain links TRBV7-7 with TRBJ2-3; a possible D gene is TRBD1 (7 bases). Germline CDR1 is SSHAT and CDR2 is FNYEAQ (reference sequence). V lost 3 bases, J lost 10 bases, and 17 bases lay in between. The CDR3 is 14 residues long. The CDR3 protein is CASSFRRGPESQYF. DNA for the CDR3: TGTGCCAGCAGCTTTCGGAGGGGGCCCGAGTCGCAGTATTTT.

This clone was observed once. This chain uses TRBV7-2 with TRBJ2-3, with 8 nucleotides matching TRBD1. Germline CDR1 and CDR2: SGHTA and FQGNSA. The CDR3 consists of 16 residues. The V segment lost 2 bases and the J segment 4 bases; nucleotides outside the gene matches: 8. CDR3 bases: TGTGCCAGCAGCTTATCCGCGACAGGGGCATCAGATACGCAGTATTTT. This translates into CASSLSATGASDTQYF.

This clone came up once. The CDR3 reads CASSLTSGREGYEQYF. DNA of the CDR3: TGTGCCAGCAGCTTAACGAGCGGGAGGGAGGGGTACGAGCAGTACTTC. This sequence joins TRBV7-9 and TRBJ2-7; 10 nucleotides line up with TRBD2. CDR1 is SEHNR, CDR2 FQNEAQ, per germline (reference sequence). The CDR3 extends over 16 amino acids. J was trimmed by 4 bases and V by 2 bases; bases with no gene match: 8. The variable domain in full, with the rest retrieved from reference TRBV7-9 and TRBJ2-7, is DTGVSQNPRHKITKRGQNVTFRCDPISEHNRLYWYRQTLGQGPEFLTYFQNEAQLEKSRLLSDRFSAERPKGSFSTLEIQRTEQGDSAMYLCASSLTSGREGYEQYFGPGTRLTVT.

V and J are TRBV7-8 and TRBJ2-2; D ambiguous. Trimming cost V 1 base and J 5 bases, with 5 bases left between them. The CDR3 extends over 13 amino acids. Germline CDR1 and CDR2: SGHVS and FQNEAQ. The CDR3 loop is CASSLEGTGELFF. CDR3 coding DNA: TGTGCCAGCAGCTTAGAGGGAACCGGGGAGCTGTTTTTT.